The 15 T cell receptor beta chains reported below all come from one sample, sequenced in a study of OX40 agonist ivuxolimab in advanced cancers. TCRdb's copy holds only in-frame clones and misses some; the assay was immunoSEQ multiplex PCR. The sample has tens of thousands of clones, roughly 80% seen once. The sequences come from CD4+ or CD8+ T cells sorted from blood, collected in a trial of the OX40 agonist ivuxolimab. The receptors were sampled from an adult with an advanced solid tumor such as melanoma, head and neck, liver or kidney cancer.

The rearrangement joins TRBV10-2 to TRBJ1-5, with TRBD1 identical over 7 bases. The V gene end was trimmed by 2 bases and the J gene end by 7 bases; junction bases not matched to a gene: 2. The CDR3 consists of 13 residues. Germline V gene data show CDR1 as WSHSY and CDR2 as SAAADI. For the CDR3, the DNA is TGCGCCAGCAGTGAGGGGGACAGCCAGCCCCAGCATTTT. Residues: CASSEGDSQPQHF.

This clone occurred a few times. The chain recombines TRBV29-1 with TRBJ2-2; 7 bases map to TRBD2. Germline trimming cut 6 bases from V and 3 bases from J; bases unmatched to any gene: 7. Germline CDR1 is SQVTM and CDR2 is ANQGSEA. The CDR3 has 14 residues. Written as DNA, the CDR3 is TGCAGCGTGGGGAGGGGAGGGTACACCGGGGAGCTGTTTTTT. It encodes CSVGRGGYTGELFF.

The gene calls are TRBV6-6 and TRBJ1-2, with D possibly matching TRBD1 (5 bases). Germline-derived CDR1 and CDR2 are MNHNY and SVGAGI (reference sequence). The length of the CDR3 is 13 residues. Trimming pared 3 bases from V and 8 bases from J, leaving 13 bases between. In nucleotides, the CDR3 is TGTGCCAGCAGTTATGTGACAGAACAAGGCTACACCTTC. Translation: CASSYVTEQGYTF.

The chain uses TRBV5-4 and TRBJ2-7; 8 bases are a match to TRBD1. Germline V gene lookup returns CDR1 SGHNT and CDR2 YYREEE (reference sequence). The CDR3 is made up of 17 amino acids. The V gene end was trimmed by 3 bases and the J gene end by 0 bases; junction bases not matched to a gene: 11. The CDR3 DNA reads TGTGCCAGCAGCTCTACGACCCGGACAGGGAGCTCCTACGAGCAGTACTTC. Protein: CASSSTTRTGSSYEQYF.

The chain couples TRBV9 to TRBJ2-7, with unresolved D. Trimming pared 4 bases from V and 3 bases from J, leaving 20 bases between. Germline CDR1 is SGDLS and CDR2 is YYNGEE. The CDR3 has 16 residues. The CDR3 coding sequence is TGTGCCAGCAGCCTCCATGCGGACCCCAGTGACTACGAGCAGTACTTC. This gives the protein CASSLHADPSDYEQYF.

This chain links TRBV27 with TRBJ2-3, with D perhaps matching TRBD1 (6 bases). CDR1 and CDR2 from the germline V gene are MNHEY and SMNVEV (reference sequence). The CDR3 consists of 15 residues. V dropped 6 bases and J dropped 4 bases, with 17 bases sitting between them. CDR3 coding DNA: TGTGCCAGCAGGTTCACAACTTCAGGGGCAGATACGCAGTATTTT. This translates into CASRFTTSGADTQYF.

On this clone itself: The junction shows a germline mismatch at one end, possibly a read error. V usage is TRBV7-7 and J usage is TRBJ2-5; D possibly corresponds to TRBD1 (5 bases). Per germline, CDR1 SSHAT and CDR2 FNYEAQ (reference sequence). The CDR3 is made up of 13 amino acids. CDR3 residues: CASSLAGRETQYF. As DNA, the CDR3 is TGTGCTAGCAGCTTAGCAGGGCGGGAGACCCAGTACTTC.

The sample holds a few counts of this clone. CDR3 coding DNA: TGTGCCAGCAGTTTAAGTTTCCGGCCCGACGGGGATGAAAAACTGTTTTTT. It specifies CASSLSFRPDGDEKLFF. This chain joins TRBV28 and TRBJ1-4; D ambiguous. Germline V gene lookup returns CDR1 MDHEN and CDR2 SYDVKM. The CDR3 spans 17 residues. V was cut by 2 bases and J by 6 bases, with 19 bases left in between.

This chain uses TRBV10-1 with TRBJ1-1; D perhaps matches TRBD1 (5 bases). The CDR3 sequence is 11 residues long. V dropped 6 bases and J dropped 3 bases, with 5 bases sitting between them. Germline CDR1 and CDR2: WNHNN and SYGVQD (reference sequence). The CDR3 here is CASRGDTEAFF. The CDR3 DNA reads TGCGCCAGCAGAGGGGACACTGAAGCTTTCTTT.

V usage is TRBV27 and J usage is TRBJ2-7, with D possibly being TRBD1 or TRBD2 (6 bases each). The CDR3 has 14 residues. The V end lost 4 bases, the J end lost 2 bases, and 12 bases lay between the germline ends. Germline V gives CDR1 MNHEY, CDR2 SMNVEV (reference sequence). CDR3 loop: CASSSLGGTYEQYF. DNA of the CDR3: TGTGCCAGCAGTTCATTGGGGGGCACCTACGAGCAGTACTTC.

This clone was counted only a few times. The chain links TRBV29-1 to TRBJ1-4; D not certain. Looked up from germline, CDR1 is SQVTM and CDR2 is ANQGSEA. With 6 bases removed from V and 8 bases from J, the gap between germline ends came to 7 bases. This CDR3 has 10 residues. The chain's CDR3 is CSVWREKLFF. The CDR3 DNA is TGCAGCGTCTGGAGAGAAAAACTGTTTTTT.

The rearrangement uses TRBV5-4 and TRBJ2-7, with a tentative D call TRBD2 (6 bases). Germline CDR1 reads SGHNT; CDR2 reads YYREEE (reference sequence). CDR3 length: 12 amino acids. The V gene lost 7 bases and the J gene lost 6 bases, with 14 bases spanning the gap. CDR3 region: CASGVGGGEQYF. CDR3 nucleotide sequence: TGTGCCAGCGGCGTGGGAGGTGGCGAGCAGTACTTC.

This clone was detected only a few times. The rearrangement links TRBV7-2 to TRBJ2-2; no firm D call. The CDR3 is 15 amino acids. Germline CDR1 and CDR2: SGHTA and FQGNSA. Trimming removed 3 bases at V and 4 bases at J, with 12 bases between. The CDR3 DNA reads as TGTGCCAGCAGCTTTACAGTATTTGGCACCGGGGAGCTGTTTTTT. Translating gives CASSFTVFGTGELFF.

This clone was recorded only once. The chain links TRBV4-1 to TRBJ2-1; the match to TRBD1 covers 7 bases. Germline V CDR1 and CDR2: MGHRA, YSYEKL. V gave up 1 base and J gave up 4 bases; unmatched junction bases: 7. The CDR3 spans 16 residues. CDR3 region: CASSQGGGASYNEQFF. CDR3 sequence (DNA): TGCGCCAGCAGCCAAGGAGGGGGCGCGAGTTACAATGAGCAGTTCTTC.

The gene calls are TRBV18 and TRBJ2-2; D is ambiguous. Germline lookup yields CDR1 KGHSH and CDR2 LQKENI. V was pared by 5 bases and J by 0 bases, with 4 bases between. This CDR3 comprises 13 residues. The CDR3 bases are TGTGCCAGCTCAACAGCGAACACCGGGGAGCTGTTTTTT. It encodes CASSTANTGELFF.